This entry is about one TCR beta chain. Antigen: not known. This CDR3 has 12 residues. The germline gives CDR1 SEHNR, CDR2 FQNEAQ (reference sequence). V dropped 7 bases and J dropped 4; count of bases not matched to a gene: 3. The data stem from a study of cytomegalovirus exposure and HLA in healthy donors. Broader study findings: Among the most significant clusters, several appeared linked to common viral pathogens in a later analysis. The study flagged some 170 TCR beta chains as cytomegalovirus-associated.

Primers for the PCR totalled 60 Vbeta and 13 Jbeta. TCRdb's table, derived via immunoSEQ multiplex PCR, lists solely in-frame clones and lacks some. The table has around 140,000 clones, about four fifths seen once. V usage is TRBV7-9 and J usage is TRBJ1-2; 7 bases line up with TRBD1. The TCR sequence derives from a male donor in good health and CMV-seronegative. Sequences were obtained from PBMCs. For the CDR3, the DNA is TGTGCCAGCATCCGGGACAGCTATGGCTACACCTTC. Amino acids: CASIRDSYGYTF.